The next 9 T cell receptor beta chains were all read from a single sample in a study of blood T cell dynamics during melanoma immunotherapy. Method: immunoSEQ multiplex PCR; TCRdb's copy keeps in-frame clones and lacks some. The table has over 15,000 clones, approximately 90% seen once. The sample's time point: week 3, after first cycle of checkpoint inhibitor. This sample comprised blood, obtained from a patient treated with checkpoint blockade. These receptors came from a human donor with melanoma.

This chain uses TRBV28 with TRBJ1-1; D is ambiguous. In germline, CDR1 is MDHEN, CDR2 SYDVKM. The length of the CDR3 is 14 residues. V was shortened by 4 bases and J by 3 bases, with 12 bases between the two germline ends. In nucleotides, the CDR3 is TGTGCCAGCAGTTCCCTAACCTGGGACACTGAAGCTTTCTTT. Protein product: CASSSLTWDTEAFF. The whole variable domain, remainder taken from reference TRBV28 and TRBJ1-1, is DVKVTQSSRYLVKRTGEKVFLECVQDMDHENMFWYRQDPGLGLRLIYFSYDVKMKEKGDIPEGYSVSREKKERFSLILESASTNQTSMYLCASSSLTWDTEAFFGQGTRLTVV.

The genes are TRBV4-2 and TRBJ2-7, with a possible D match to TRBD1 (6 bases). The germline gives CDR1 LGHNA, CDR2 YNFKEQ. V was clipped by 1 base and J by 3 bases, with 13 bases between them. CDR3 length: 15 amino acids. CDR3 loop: CASSQGGQGIYEQYF. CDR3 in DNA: TGTGCCAGCAGCCAAGGGGGCCAGGGGATCTACGAGCAGTACTTC.

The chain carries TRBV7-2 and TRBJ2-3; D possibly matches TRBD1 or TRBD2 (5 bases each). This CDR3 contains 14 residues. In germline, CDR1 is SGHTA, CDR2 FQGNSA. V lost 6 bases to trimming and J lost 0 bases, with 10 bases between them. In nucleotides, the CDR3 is TGTGCCAGCAGACCGGGACGGAGCACAGATACGCAGTATTTT. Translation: CASRPGRSTDTQYF.

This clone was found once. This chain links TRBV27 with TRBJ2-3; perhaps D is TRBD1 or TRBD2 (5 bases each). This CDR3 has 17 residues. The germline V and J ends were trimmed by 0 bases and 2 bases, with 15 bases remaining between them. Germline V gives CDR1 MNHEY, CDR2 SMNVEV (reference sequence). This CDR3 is CASSLSLMRGITDTQYF. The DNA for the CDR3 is TGTGCCAGCAGTTTATCCCTTATGAGGGGCATCACAGATACGCAGTATTTT.

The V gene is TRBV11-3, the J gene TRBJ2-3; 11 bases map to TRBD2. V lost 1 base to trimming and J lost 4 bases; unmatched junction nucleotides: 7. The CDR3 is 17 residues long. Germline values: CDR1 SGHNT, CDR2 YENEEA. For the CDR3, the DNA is TGTGCCAGCAGCTTAGGCCTACTAGCGGGAGAAGCAGATACGCAGTATTTT. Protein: CASSLGLLAGEADTQYF.

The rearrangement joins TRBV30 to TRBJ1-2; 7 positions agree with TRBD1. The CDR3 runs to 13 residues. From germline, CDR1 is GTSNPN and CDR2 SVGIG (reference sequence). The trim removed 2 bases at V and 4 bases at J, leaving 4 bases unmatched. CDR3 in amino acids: CAWSQGQSYGYTF. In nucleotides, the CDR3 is TGTGCCTGGAGTCAGGGACAGTCCTATGGCTACACCTTC.

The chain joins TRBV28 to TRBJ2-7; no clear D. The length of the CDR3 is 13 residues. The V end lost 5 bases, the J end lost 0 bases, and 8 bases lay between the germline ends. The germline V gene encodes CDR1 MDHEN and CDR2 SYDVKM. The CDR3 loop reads CASSIADSYEQYF. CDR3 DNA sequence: TGTGCCAGCAGTATTGCTGACTCCTACGAGCAGTACTTC.

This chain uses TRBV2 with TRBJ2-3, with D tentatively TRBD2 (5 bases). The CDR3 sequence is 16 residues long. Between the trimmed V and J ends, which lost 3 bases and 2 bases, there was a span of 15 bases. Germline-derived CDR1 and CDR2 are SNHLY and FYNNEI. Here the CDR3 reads CASSDTGNTYTDTQYF. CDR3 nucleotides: TGTGCCAGCAGTGACACCGGGAATACTTACACAGATACGCAGTATTTT.

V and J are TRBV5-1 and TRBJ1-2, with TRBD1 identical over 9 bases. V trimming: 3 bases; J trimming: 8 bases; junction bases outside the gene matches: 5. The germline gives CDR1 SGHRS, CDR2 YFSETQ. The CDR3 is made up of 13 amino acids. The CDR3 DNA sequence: TGCGCCAGCAGCTCTGACAGGGGGATCGGCTACACCTTC. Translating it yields CASSSDRGIGYTF.